A single TCR beta chain is shown here with its context. Extracted RNA was reverse transcribed, and the resulting cDNA served as sequencing template. Some clones are missing from TCRdb's copy, which holds only in-frame ones; the method was immunoSEQ multiplex PCR. The sample lists about 150,000 clones, around 54% occurring once. The sample comes from a study of CD8+ T cells in alopecia areata. PBMC-derived CD4+ and CD8+ T cells were sorted. Per the germline V gene, CDR1 is GTSNPN and CDR2 is SVGIG (reference sequence). The CDR3 covers 12 residues. The V end lost 8 bases, the J end lost 6 bases, and 13 bases lay between the germline ends.

The genes are TRBV30 and TRBJ2-2; TRBD2 might be the D (5 bases). This clonotype originated in a human donor in good health. Sequenced sample: CD4+ T cells sorted from blood. CDR3: CAQRKGAGELFF. The CDR3 nucleotides read TGTGCCCAACGTAAGGGAGCCGGGGAGCTGTTTTTT.